The 24 T cell receptor beta chains in this list originate from one sample, sequenced in a study of PD-1 blockade in classical Hodgkin lymphoma. Assay used: immunoSEQ multiplex PCR; TCRdb lists only in-frame clones, some missing. In the table there are about 24,000 clones, around 84% of which are singletons. Time point reported: cycle 4 day 1 (C4D1), after 5 to 7 weeks of nivolumab. Each and every patient relapsed after autologous stem cell transplantation, and patients got differing brentuximab vedotin exposure. Here the sequenced sample was peripheral blood mononuclear cells (PBMCs), taken before the fourth cycle of nivolumab. The receptors originated from a human donor with classical Hodgkin lymphoma.

The gene calls are TRBV7-9 and TRBJ1-2; D gene uncertain. The V gene's germline CDR1 is SEHNR and CDR2 FQNEAQ (reference sequence). V was clipped by 0 bases and J by 7 bases, with 9 bases between them. The CDR3 length is 13 residues. The CDR3 here is CASSLALTGGYTF. The CDR3, as DNA: TGTGCCAGCAGCTTAGCGCTTACGGGTGGCTACACCTTC.

This clone was seen only once. The rearrangement uses TRBV14 and TRBJ1-2, with D unresolved. Per germline, CDR1 SGHDN and CDR2 FVKESK. Trimming stripped 0 bases from V and 8 bases from J, with 10 bases between. The length of the CDR3 is 13 residues. CDR3 residues: CASSQDLERGYTF. Written as DNA, the CDR3 is TGTGCCAGCAGCCAAGATCTGGAAAGGGGCTACACCTTC. The whole variable domain, remainder taken from reference TRBV14 and TRBJ1-2, is EAGVTQFPSHSVIEKGQTVTLRCDPISGHDNLYWYRRVMGKEIKFLLHFVKESKQDESGMPNNRFLAERTGGTYSTLKVQPAELEDSGVYFCASSQDLERGYTFGSGTRLTVV.

In this sample, this clone turned up once. The CDR3 loop is CASSLALAGGGEKLFF. The CDR3 bases are TGCGCCAGCAGCTTGGCCTTGGCAGGGGGAGGTGAAAAACTGTTTTTT. The chain employs TRBV5-1 and TRBJ1-4, with 7 bases lining up with TRBD1. This CDR3 has 16 amino acids. Germline trimming cut 0 bases from V and 7 bases from J; bases unmatched to any gene: 9. The germline V gene encodes CDR1 SGHRS and CDR2 YFSETQ.

The chain is built from TRBV28 and TRBJ1-3, with TRBD1 identical over 8 bases. J gave up 1 base and V 4 bases, and 9 bases lay outside the gene matches. Germline values: CDR1 MDHEN, CDR2 SYDVKM. CDR3 length: 17 residues. The CDR3 coding sequence is TGTGCCAGCAGTTCGGTCGGGACAGGTTGGTCTGGAAACACCATATATTTT. This sequence encodes CASSSVGTGWSGNTIYF.

CDR3 bases: TGTGCCAGCAGCTTCGGGCGAGCGAGGGGTACCGGGGAGCTGTTTTTT. Translated, it gives CASSFGRARGTGELFF. The chain employs TRBV7-2 and TRBJ2-2; possibly TRBD1 or TRBD2 for D (5 bases each). The CDR3 totals 16 residues. The germline CDR1 and CDR2 sequences are SGHTA and FQGNSA. Between the trimmed V and J ends, which lost 3 bases and 5 bases, there was a span of 16 bases.

The chain carries TRBV5-4 and TRBJ2-1; 7 bases agree with TRBD1. V was clipped by 1 base and J by 2 bases; unmatched bases: 3. CDR1 and CDR2 from the germline V gene are SGHNT and YYREEE (reference sequence). The CDR3 sequence is 15 residues long. The CDR3 loop reads CASSLPGGPYNEQFF. The DNA of the CDR3 is TGTGCCAGCAGCTTGCCAGGGGGTCCCTACAATGAGCAGTTCTTC.

On this clone itself: Germline and junction disagree at one end, which may indicate a read error. V gene TRBV9 combines with J gene TRBJ2-1, with D tentatively TRBD2 (7 bases). CDR1 and CDR2 (germline): SGDLS, YYNGEE. This CDR3 has 15 amino acids. The CDR3 coding sequence is TGTGTCAGCAGCGTAGGGGGGGTCCACTACAATGAGCAGTTCTTC. Protein: CVSSVGGVHYNEQFF.

The V gene is TRBV4-1, the J gene TRBJ2-1; 8 bases fit TRBD2. This CDR3 contains 16 residues. V was pared by 6 bases and J by 0 bases, with 7 bases of the junction left unmatched. In germline, CDR1 is MGHRA, CDR2 YSYEKL. CDR3 sequence reads: CASSPTAGGSYNEQFF. As DNA, the CDR3 is TGCGCCAGCAGTCCGACGGCGGGGGGCTCCTACAATGAGCAGTTCTTC.

The chain's CDR3 is CASSLDVGRLGTGELFF. The CDR3, as DNA: TGTGCCAGCAGCTTAGACGTTGGGAGATTGGGCACCGGGGAGCTGTTTTTT. J is TRBJ2-2 and V is TRBV7-7; TRBD2 is a possible D gene (5 bases). The V gene lost 1 base and the J gene lost 4 bases, with 16 bases spanning the gap. Germline CDR1 SSHAT, CDR2 FNYEAQ (reference sequence). The CDR3 sequence is 17 residues long.

The chain links TRBV30 to TRBJ1-1; D may be TRBD1 (6 bases). Trimming shortened V by 5 bases and J by 7 bases, and 14 bases separated the two germline ends. The CDR3 contains 12 residues. Germline V gives CDR1 GTSNPN, CDR2 SVGIG (reference sequence). CDR3 residues: CAWGDTFGEAFF. In DNA form, the CDR3 reads TGTGCCTGGGGGGACACCTTCGGTGAAGCTTTCTTT.

V and J are TRBV18 and TRBJ2-7; perhaps TRBD1 as D (5 bases). Looked up from germline, CDR1 is KGHSH and CDR2 is LQKENI. The CDR3 has 15 amino acids. Trimming stripped 1 base from V and 5 bases from J, with 15 bases between. In nucleotides, the CDR3 is TGTGCCAGCTCACCACGGGGCAGGGTATTTGACGAGCAGTACTTC. This codes for CASSPRGRVFDEQYF.

The V gene is TRBV4-1, the J gene TRBJ2-7; 9 bases agree with TRBD2. With V trimmed by 1 base and J by 5 bases, 9 bases remained unmatched. Germline CDR1 reads MGHRA; CDR2 reads YSYEKL. The CDR3 runs to 16 residues. Here the CDR3 DNA reads TGCGCCAGCAGCCAAGGCGGGGCGGGAGGGTCAGACGAGCAGTACTTC. As protein: CASSQGGAGGSDEQYF.

Concerning this clone itself: This sample includes further DNA sequences coding for the same CDR3. This rearrangement joins TRBV29-1 to TRBJ2-3; D may correspond to TRBD1 or TRBD2 (5 bases each). Germline loops: CDR1 SQVTM, CDR2 ANQGSEA. There are 14 residues in the CDR3. V dropped 6 bases and J dropped 2 bases, with 15 bases sitting between them. This CDR3 is CSVEGQGYTDTQYF. The CDR3 DNA follows: TGCAGCGTCGAGGGGCAAGGGTACACAGATACGCAGTATTTT.

The CDR3 sequence: CAISEWGPLNTGELFF. In DNA, the CDR3 is TGTGCCATCAGTGAGTGGGGTCCCCTGAACACCGGGGAGCTGTTTTTT. The genes are TRBV10-3 and TRBJ2-2; D not resolved. This CDR3 spans 16 amino acids. The V end lost 1 base, the J end lost 1 base, and 10 bases lay between the germline ends. Germline CDR1 and CDR2: ENHRY and SYGVKD.

V and J are TRBV5-6 and TRBJ2-1; D not certain. The CDR3 runs to 12 residues. In germline, CDR1 is SGHDT, CDR2 YYEEEE. V shed 0 bases and J shed 10 bases, with 8 bases lying between them. CDR3 in DNA: TGTGCCAGCAGCTTGGCGTACAGCGAGCAGTTCTTC. It translates to CASSLAYSEQFF.

V usage is TRBV2 and J usage is TRBJ2-1; TRBD2 agrees at 8 bases. V shed 6 bases and J 0 bases; nucleotides not matched to a gene: 7. The CDR3 extends over 16 amino acids. Germline values: CDR1 SNHLY, CDR2 FYNNEI. CDR3 residues: CASSLAGKSSYNEQFF. The CDR3, as DNA: TGTGCCAGCAGCCTAGCGGGTAAGAGCTCCTACAATGAGCAGTTCTTC.

V and J are TRBV27 and TRBJ1-1; 7 nucleotides match TRBD1. The CDR3 loop spans 13 amino acids. With V trimmed by 6 bases and J by 1 base, 2 bases remained unmatched. CDR1 and CDR2 from the germline V gene are MNHEY and SMNVEV (reference sequence). The CDR3: CASRWTGNTEAFF. The CDR3 region has the DNA TGTGCCAGCAGGTGGACAGGGAACACTGAAGCTTTCTTT.

This chain connects TRBV9 to TRBJ1-1; D remains ambiguous. V dropped 4 bases and J dropped 1 base, with 17 bases sitting between them. The CDR3 consists of 16 residues. Germline-derived CDR1 and CDR2 are SGDLS and YYNGEE. This CDR3 reads CASSTEGVAGNTEAFF. The CDR3 coding sequence is TGTGCCAGCAGCACTGAGGGCGTAGCGGGGAACACTGAAGCTTTCTTT.

The gene calls are TRBV9 and TRBJ2-5; D ambiguous. V was clipped by 1 base and J by 1 base, with 8 bases between them. Germline V gives CDR1 SGDLS, CDR2 YYNGEE. The CDR3 consists of 14 residues. The CDR3 region is CASSVSGGQETQYF. For the CDR3, the DNA is TGTGCCAGCAGCGTAAGTGGCGGCCAAGAGACCCAGTACTTC.

This clone was picked up a small number of times. The V gene is TRBV30, the J gene TRBJ1-1, with D possibly matching TRBD1 (5 bases). The CDR3 loop spans 13 amino acids. Germline V CDR1 and CDR2: GTSNPN, SVGIG (reference sequence). Deletions cut 2 bases from V and 1 base from J, with 8 bases between. CDR3 bases: TGTGCCTGGAGTCCAGGGAAGAACACTGAAGCTTTCTTT. This gives the protein CAWSPGKNTEAFF.

This clone showed up just a few times. The CDR3 DNA reads TGTGCCAGCAGCCCCTCCGGGACAGGGGTCTACGAGCAGTACTTC. This gives the protein CASSPSGTGVYEQYF. J is TRBJ2-7 and V is TRBV9; 10 bases match TRBD1. Germline V gene sequence: CDR1 SGDLS, CDR2 YYNGEE. The junction had 7 bases not matched to a gene; V was cut back by 4 bases and J by 3 bases. This CDR3 region has 15 residues. The whole variable domain, remainder taken from reference TRBV9 and TRBJ2-7, is DSGVTQTPKHLITATGQRVTLRCSPRSGDLSVYWYQQSLDQGLQFLIQYYNGEERAKGNILERFSAQQFPDLHSELNLSSLELGDSALYFCASSPSGTGVYEQYFGPGTRLTVT.

The rearrangement links TRBV11-3 to TRBJ1-2; no firm D call. CDR3 length: 11 amino acids. Germline CDR1 reads SGHNT; CDR2 reads YENEEA. The germline V and J ends were trimmed by 5 bases and 14 bases, with 15 bases remaining between them. The CDR3 reads CASSPWAQRTF. CDR3 DNA sequence: TGTGCCAGCAGCCCCTGGGCCCAGCGGACCTTC.

The rearrangement joins TRBV7-2 to TRBJ2-3, with a possible D match to TRBD1 (5 bases). With 3 bases removed from V and 1 base from J, the gap between germline ends came to 8 bases. The germline gives CDR1 SGHTA, CDR2 FQGNSA. This CDR3 is 14 amino acids long. CDR3 sequence: CASSLLGGTDTQYF. DNA of the CDR3: TGTGCCAGCAGCTTGCTAGGGGGCACAGATACGCAGTATTTT.

J is TRBJ2-7 and V is TRBV10-3; 7 nucleotides align to TRBD1. Per germline, CDR1 ENHRY and CDR2 SYGVKD. V shed 7 bases and J 5 bases; nucleotides not matched to a gene: 11. The CDR3 sequence is 14 residues long. CDR3 in amino acids: CAINNGPGGNEQYF. The CDR3 bases are TGTGCCATCAACAACGGTCCAGGGGGAAACGAGCAGTACTTC.